The TCR beta chain described here comes from a study of cytomegalovirus exposure and HLA in healthy donors. The study ran its PCR with 60 Vbeta and 13 Jbeta primers. Clones were sequenced by immunoSEQ multiplex PCR, and TCRdb holds only the in-frame ones, with some missing. Among 150,000 to 180,000 clones listed, roughly 74% were seen once. The germline V gene encodes CDR1 MNHEY and CDR2 SVGAGI. This CDR3 contains 14 residues. With 5 bases clipped from V and 3 bases from J, the junction kept 1 base outside the gene matches. The receptor's source is a man younger than 35 in good health and CMV-seronegative. The chain uses TRBV6-5 and TRBJ2-7; 13 positions agree with TRBD2. Sample: PBMCs. The CDR3 DNA follows: TGTGCCAGCAGTCGGACTAGCGGGGGCTACGAGCAGTACTTC. It is translated as CASSRTSGGYEQYF.